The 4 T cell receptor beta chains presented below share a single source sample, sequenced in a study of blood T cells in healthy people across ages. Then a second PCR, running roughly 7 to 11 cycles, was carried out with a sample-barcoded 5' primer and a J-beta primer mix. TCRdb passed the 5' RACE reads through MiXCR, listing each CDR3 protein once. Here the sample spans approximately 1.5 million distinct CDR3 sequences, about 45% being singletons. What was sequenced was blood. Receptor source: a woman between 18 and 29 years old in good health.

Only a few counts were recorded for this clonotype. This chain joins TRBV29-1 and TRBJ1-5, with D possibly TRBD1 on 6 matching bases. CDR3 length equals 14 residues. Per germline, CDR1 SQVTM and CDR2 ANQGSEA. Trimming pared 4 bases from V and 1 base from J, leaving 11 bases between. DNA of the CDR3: TGCAGCGTTGCGACAGGCCAAAGCAATCAGCCCCAGCATTTT. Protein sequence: CSVATGQSNQPQHF.

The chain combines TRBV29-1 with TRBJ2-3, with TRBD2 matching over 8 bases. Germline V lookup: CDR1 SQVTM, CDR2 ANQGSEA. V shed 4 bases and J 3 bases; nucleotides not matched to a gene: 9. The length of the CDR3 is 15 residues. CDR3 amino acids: CSVAGGGFPTDTQYF. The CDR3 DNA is TGCAGCGTTGCCGGGGGGGGTTTCCCGACAGATACGCAGTATTTT.

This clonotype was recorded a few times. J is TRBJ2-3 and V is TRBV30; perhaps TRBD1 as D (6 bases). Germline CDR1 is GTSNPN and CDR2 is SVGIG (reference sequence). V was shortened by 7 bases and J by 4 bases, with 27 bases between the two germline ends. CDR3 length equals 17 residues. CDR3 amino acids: CASNSRPIQGRADTQYF. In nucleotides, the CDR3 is TGTGCCTCCAATTCCCGCCCAATCCAGGGGCGCGCAGATACGCAGTATTTT.

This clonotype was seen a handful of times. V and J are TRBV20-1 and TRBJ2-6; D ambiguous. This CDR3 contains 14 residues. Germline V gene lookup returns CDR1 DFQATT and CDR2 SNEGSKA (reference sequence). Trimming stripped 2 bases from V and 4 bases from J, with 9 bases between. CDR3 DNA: TGCAGTGCTAGACCCGGGCTCGGGGCCAACGTCCTGACTTTC. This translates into CSARPGLGANVLTF.